The rows below give T cell receptor beta chains drawn from one sample of a study of human T cells and chemical hapten exposure. TCRdb re-called the RACE reads with MiXCR, one entry per CDR3 protein. This sample carries over 30,000 distinct CDR3 sequences, more than 8% of them seen once, and the ten largest clones take 20% to 30%. Here the sequenced sample was whole blood, taken in connection with sensitization to the hapten diphenylcyclopropenone (DPC). The receptor set was obtained from a man aged 45 to 65 with alopecia areata. Some clones in this sample may be carry-over from other donors' samples. Each CDR3 is given with its conserved first and last residue. The order of the fields is CDR3 protein, CDR3 DNA, D gene, V gene, J gene, clone size. D genes are given only for firm matches. Clone size appears in some rows only: once, few, many, or a class for an expanded clone.

CASSSPPQGRETQYF	TGTGCCAGCAGCTCCCCCCCACAGGGTCGGGAGACCCAGTACTTC	.	TRBV7-2	TRBJ2-5	many
CASSLGGTNTYEQYF	TGTGCCAGCAGCTTGGGGGGGACTAACACCTACGAGCAGTACTTC	TRBD2	TRBV5-5	TRBJ2-7	many
CSASLAGSTYNEQFF	TGCAGTGCTAGCTTAGCGGGAAGTACCTACAATGAGCAGTTCTTC	TRBD2	TRBV20-1	TRBJ2-1	medium-sized
CSVELAGGNTQYF	TGCAGCGTTGAACTAGCGGGAGGCAATACGCAGTATTTT	TRBD2	TRBV29-1	TRBJ2-3	many
CASSLGSLSGNTIYF	TGTGCCAGCAGTTTGGGCTCCTTATCCGGAAACACCATATATTTT	.	TRBV12-3/TRBV12-4	TRBJ1-3	.
CASSFDANTGELFF	TGTGCCAGCAGCTTTGACGCGAACACCGGGGAGCTGTTTTTT	.	TRBV11-2	TRBJ2-2	many
CASSVLGFDSYEQYF	TGTGCCAGCAGCGTGCTCGGGTTTGACTCCTACGAGCAGTACTTC	.	TRBV5-6	TRBJ2-7	.
CASSQQTGGTEAFF	TGTGCCAGCAGCCAACAAACAGGGGGGACTGAAGCTTTCTTT	TRBD1	TRBV14	TRBJ1-1	many
CASLEKGGDEQFF	TGTGCCAGCCTCGAGAAGGGAGGGGATGAGCAGTTCTTC	TRBD2	TRBV11-2	TRBJ2-1	many
CASSKQGAITGELFF	TGTGCCAGTAGTAAACAAGGGGCTATCACCGGGGAGCTGTTTTTT	.	TRBV19	TRBJ2-2	.
CASSFIGSGSLFYNEQFF	TGTGCCAGCAGCTTCATTGGAAGCGGGAGCTTGTTCTACAATGAGCAGTTCTTC	TRBD2	TRBV7-9	TRBJ2-1	many
CASSQSRGQSYGYTF	TGTGCCAGCAGCCAAAGCAGGGGACAGAGCTATGGCTACACCTTC	TRBD1	TRBV7-2	TRBJ1-2	few
CASSLAPSGIYEQYF	TGCGCCAGCAGCTTGGCCCCTAGCGGGATCTACGAGCAGTACTTC	TRBD2	TRBV5-1	TRBJ2-7	many
CASSDHNQPQHF	TGTGCCAGCAGTGATCATAATCAGCCCCAGCATTTT	.	TRBV28	TRBJ1-5	.
CSTQLGRTYNEQFF	TGCAGCACACAACTCGGGAGAACCTACAATGAGCAGTTCTTC	.	TRBV29-1	TRBJ2-1	few
CSASPGDKSGTFYNEQFF	TGCAGTGCTAGCCCAGGAGACAAATCCGGGACTTTCTACAATGAGCAGTTCTTC	.	TRBV20-1	TRBJ2-1	few
CSVEETGAGELFF	TGCAGCGTTGAAGAGACAGGGGCCGGGGAGCTGTTTTTT	TRBD1	TRBV29-1	TRBJ2-2	many
CASSVGQGFVRIYEQYF	TGTGCCAGCAGTGTTGGACAGGGGTTCGTTCGGATCTACGAGCAGTACTTC	TRBD1	TRBV6-1	TRBJ2-7	few
CAWTPKRTGAHNEQFF	TGTGCCTGGACACCAAAGCGGACAGGGGCGCACAATGAGCAGTTCTTC	TRBD1	TRBV30	TRBJ2-1	many
CASSVGPGLPLNEQFF	TGTGCCAGCAGCGTTGGCCCGGGACTACCCTTGAATGAGCAGTTCTTC	TRBD2	TRBV9	TRBJ2-1	few
CSASDSANYGYTF	TGCAGTGCTTCGGACAGTGCTAACTATGGCTACACCTTC	.	TRBV20-1	TRBJ1-2	.
CASSQDRSYEQYF	TGCGCCAGCAGCCAAGATCGCAGCTACGAGCAGTACTTC	.	TRBV4-1	TRBJ2-7	once
CSGLAFSYEQYF	TGCAGTGGACTAGCATTCTCCTACGAGCAGTACTTC	TRBD2	TRBV20-1	TRBJ2-7	once
CSLGLNIQYF	TGCTCGCTTGGATTGAACATTCAGTACTTC	.	TRBV20-1	TRBJ2-4	few
CASSDGLAGVNEQFF	TGCGCCAGCAGCGATGGACTAGCGGGAGTCAATGAGCAGTTCTTC	TRBD2	TRBV5-1	TRBJ2-1	few
CAWSGTVAETQYF	TGTGCCTGGAGTGGGACAGTCGCAGAGACCCAGTACTTC	.	TRBV30	TRBJ2-5	many
CASSRRQGSYNEQFF	TGTGCCAGCAGTAGGAGGCAGGGCTCCTACAATGAGCAGTTCTTC	.	TRBV27	TRBJ2-1	many
CASTPRGAPAPYGYTF	TGTGCCAGCACCCCCCGGGGGGCCCCGGCCCCATATGGCTACACCTTC	.	TRBV12-3/TRBV12-4	TRBJ1-2	many
CASSQEAGMNTEAFF	TGCGCCAGCAGCCAAGAGGCAGGGATGAACACTGAAGCTTTCTTT	.	TRBV4-1	TRBJ1-1	many
CASRDWTGGNTEAFF	TGTGCCAGCAGAGATTGGACAGGGGGGAACACTGAAGCTTTCTTT	TRBD1	TRBV12-3/TRBV12-4	TRBJ1-1	many
CASKVEGYEQFF	TGTGCCAGCAAAGTGGAGGGCTATGAGCAGTTCTTC	.	TRBV14	TRBJ2-1	few
CAISPGEGRQPQHF	TGTGCCATCAGTCCAGGGGAGGGAAGACAGCCCCAGCATTTT	.	TRBV10-3	TRBJ1-5	many
CASSLDFRQGEETQYF	TGCGCCAGCAGCTTGGATTTCAGACAGGGTGAAGAGACCCAGTACTTC	TRBD1	TRBV5-1	TRBJ2-5	.
CSARDGTSGNEQFF	TGCAGTGCTAGAGATGGGACTAGCGGCAATGAGCAGTTCTTC	TRBD2	TRBV20-1	TRBJ2-1	many
CASSYLRDFPDTQYF	TGCGCCAGCAGTTACTTGCGGGATTTTCCAGATACGCAGTATTTT	.	TRBV10-1	TRBJ2-3	.
CASSPPGATDSNTGELFF	TGTGCCAGCTCACCACCGGGGGCCACGGATTCGAACACCGGGGAGCTGTTTTTT	.	TRBV18	TRBJ2-2	few
CSVEEVSGSSYEQYF	TGCAGCGTTGAGGAGGTGAGCGGGAGCTCCTACGAGCAGTACTTC	TRBD2	TRBV29-1	TRBJ2-7	many
CASSLSVGATEAFF	TGTGCCAGCAGCTTGTCGGTGGGGGCAACTGAAGCTTTCTTT	.	TRBV7-9	TRBJ1-1	many
CASSLGGGGFYNEQFF	TGTGCCAGCAGTTTGGGGGGAGGGGGATTCTACAATGAGCAGTTCTTC	.	TRBV27	TRBJ2-1	few
CASSLVTPGQGQYF	TGTGCCAGCAGCTTAGTAACCCCTGGGCAGGGGCAGTACTTC	.	TRBV7-9	TRBJ2-5	.
CASSSWRAGGNSPLHF	TGTGCCAGCAGCTCCTGGAGGGCAGGGGGAAATTCACCCCTCCACTTT	TRBD1	TRBV7-2	TRBJ1-6	many
CSVRHPSGANVLTF	TGCAGCGTCCGACATCCCTCTGGGGCCAACGTCCTGACTTTC	.	TRBV29-1	TRBJ2-6	few
CAWSVLVVGEQFF	TGTGCCTGGAGTGTACTAGTAGTAGGGGAGCAGTTCTTC	.	TRBV30	TRBJ2-1	.
CASSPGGRVGELFF	TGTGCCAGCAGTCCCGGGGGGCGTGTCGGGGAGCTGTTTTTT	.	TRBV12-3/TRBV12-4	TRBJ2-2	many
CAWSVLTGGETQYF	TGTGCCTGGAGTGTACTGACAGGAGGGGAGACCCAGTACTTC	.	TRBV30	TRBJ2-5	few
CASSSLGPKSETQYF	TGTGCCAGCAGTTCACTGGGCCCCAAGAGCGAGACCCAGTACTTC	.	TRBV27	TRBJ2-5	many
CASSQVPRQHNEQFF	TGCGCCAGCAGCCAAGTCCCGAGACAGCACAATGAGCAGTTCTTC	.	TRBV4-3	TRBJ2-1	once
CASSFTSGRTPSYEQYF	TGTGCCAGCAGCTTCACTAGCGGGAGGACCCCTTCCTACGAGCAGTACTTC	TRBD2	TRBV7-9	TRBJ2-7	many
CAISEMLEIRGYGYTF	TGTGCCATCAGTGAGATGTTGGAAATCAGAGGCTATGGCTACACCTTC	.	TRBV10-3	TRBJ1-2	few
CASSLNWQSGNTIYF	TGTGCCAGCAGCTTAAATTGGCAGAGTGGAAACACCATATATTTT	.	TRBV11-2	TRBJ1-3	.
CSPIGGGGANVLTF	TGCAGCCCAATAGGGGGCGGTGGGGCCAACGTCCTGACTTTC	TRBD1	TRBV29-1	TRBJ2-6	many
CASRQNNEQFF	TGTGCCAGTAGACAGAACAATGAGCAGTTCTTC	.	TRBV6-1	TRBJ2-1	.
CSVSNIENTEAFF	TGCAGCGTCTCAAACATAGAGAACACTGAAGCTTTCTTT	.	TRBV29-1	TRBJ1-1	many
CASSKDSVEKLFF	TGTGCCAGCAGTAAGGACAGTGTCGAAAAACTGTTTTTT	.	TRBV6-1	TRBJ1-4	many
CSVDVGGIKNIQYF	TGCAGCGTTGACGTGGGAGGGATCAAAAACATTCAGTACTTC	TRBD2	TRBV29-1	TRBJ2-4	.